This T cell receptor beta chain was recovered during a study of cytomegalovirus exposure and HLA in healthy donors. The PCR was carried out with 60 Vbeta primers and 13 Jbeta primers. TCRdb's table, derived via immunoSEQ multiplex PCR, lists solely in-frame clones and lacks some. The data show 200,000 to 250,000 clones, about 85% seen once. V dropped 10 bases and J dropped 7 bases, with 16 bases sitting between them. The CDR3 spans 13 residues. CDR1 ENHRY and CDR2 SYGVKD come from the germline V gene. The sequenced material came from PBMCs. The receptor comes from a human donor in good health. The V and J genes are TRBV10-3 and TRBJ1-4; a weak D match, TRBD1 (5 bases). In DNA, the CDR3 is TGTGCCACCGAGAGTCAGGGATCTGAAAAACTGTTTTTT. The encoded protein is CATESQGSEKLFF.